The next 20 T cell receptor beta chains were all read from a single sample in a study of control samples from healthy donors and cancer patients. TCRdb's copy holds only in-frame clones and misses some; the assay was immunoSEQ multiplex PCR. The sample contains some 51,000 clones, about 96% of which appear only once. Sequenced input: blood. These receptors were taken from a woman under 30 in good health.

The gene calls are TRBV7-9 and TRBJ1-2, with D maybe TRBD1 (5 bases). V was clipped by 6 bases and J by 3 bases, with 17 bases between them. Germline CDR1 is SEHNR and CDR2 is FQNEAQ (reference sequence). The CDR3 has 15 residues. The CDR3 DNA follows: TGTGCCAGCAGTTTCATGCAGGGTGATTACTATGGCTACACCTTC. This gives the protein CASSFMQGDYYGYTF.

The chain combines TRBV28 with TRBJ1-3; tentative D call: TRBD1 (5 bases). Trimming stripped 2 bases from V and 0 bases from J, with 14 bases between. Looked up from germline, CDR1 is MDHEN and CDR2 is SYDVKM. This CDR3 contains 17 residues. Written as DNA, the CDR3 is TGTGCCAGCAGTTTACCCGGACAAGTTATCTCTGGAAACACCATATATTTT. It encodes CASSLPGQVISGNTIYF. Using reference TRBV28 and TRBJ1-3 for the parts outside the CDR3, the full variable domain is DVKVTQSSRYLVKRTGEKVFLECVQDMDHENMFWYRQDPGLGLRLIYFSYDVKMKEKGDIPEGYSVSREKKERFSLILESASTNQTSMYLCASSLPGQVISGNTIYFGEGSWLTVV.

The chain uses TRBV5-1 and TRBJ1-2; TRBD1 agrees at 7 bases. The CDR3 extends over 14 amino acids. V gave up 7 bases and J gave up 2 bases; unmatched junction bases: 8. Germline V gene data show CDR1 as SGHRS and CDR2 as YFSETQ. The CDR3 reads CASGEGAANYGYTF. In nucleotides, the CDR3 is TGCGCCAGCGGCGAGGGGGCGGCCAACTATGGCTACACCTTC.

This clone is a singleton in its sample. The same CDR3 arises from other DNA sequences in this sample as well. The chain links TRBV18 to TRBJ2-1; D remains ambiguous. The V gene's germline CDR1 is KGHSH and CDR2 LQKENI. CDR3 length: 13 residues. The V gene lost 4 bases and the J gene lost 3 bases, with 7 bases spanning the gap. In DNA, the CDR3 is TGTGCCAGCTCACTGAGCAGCTACAATGAGCAGTTCTTC. It encodes CASSLSSYNEQFF. The whole variable domain, remainder taken from reference TRBV18 and TRBJ2-1, is NAGVMQNPRHLVRRRGQEARLRCSPMKGHSHVYWYRQLPEEGLKFMVYLQKENIIDESGMPKERFSAEFPKEGPSILRIQQVVRGDSAAYFCASSLSSYNEQFFGPGTRLTVL.

The rearrangement joins TRBV5-1 to TRBJ1-1; 8 bases agree with TRBD1. Germline V gene lookup returns CDR1 SGHRS and CDR2 YFSETQ. The CDR3 consists of 15 residues. V was clipped by 4 bases and J by 6 bases; unmatched bases: 11. Here the CDR3 reads CASSPLGIQGAEAFF. The DNA for the CDR3 is TGCGCCAGCAGCCCGCTTGGAATACAGGGGGCTGAAGCTTTCTTT.

V gene TRBV3-1 (or the pseudogene TRBV3-2) combines with J gene TRBJ1-2, with D unresolved. The CDR3 loop spans 13 amino acids. Germline CDR1 LGHDT, CDR2 YNNKEL (reference sequence). V dropped 2 bases and J dropped 8 bases, with 12 bases sitting between them. This chain's CDR3 is CASSQLAMGGYTF. The CDR3 nucleotides are TGTGCCAGCAGCCAATTGGCCATGGGGGGCTACACCTTC.

V and J are TRBV7-3 and TRBJ2-1, with a tentative D call TRBD1 (6 bases). Germline CDR1 and CDR2: SGHTA and FQGTGA. The CDR3 loop spans 15 amino acids. V lost 5 bases to trimming and J lost 0 bases, with 11 bases between them. CDR3: CASSPQGGSYNEQFF. The CDR3 nucleotides read TGTGCCAGCAGCCCCCAAGGGGGCTCCTACAATGAGCAGTTCTTC.

The chain is built from TRBV28 and TRBJ1-2; 11 bases line up with TRBD1. CDR3 length: 15 residues. Germline V gene sequence: CDR1 MDHEN, CDR2 SYDVKM. V shed 4 bases and J 8 bases; nucleotides not matched to a gene: 9. CDR3 sequence: CASSSLPGQGGGYTF. CDR3 DNA sequence: TGTGCCAGCAGTTCCCTACCGGGACAGGGGGGCGGCTACACCTTC.

This chain links TRBV6-6 with TRBJ2-7; the match to TRBD2 covers 7 bases. The ends lost 2 bases at V and 0 bases at J; junction bases unmatched: 4. The CDR3 runs to 15 residues. The germline CDR1 and CDR2 sequences are MNHNY and SVGAGI (reference sequence). This chain's CDR3 is CASSYPGGTSYEQYF. Here the CDR3 DNA reads TGTGCCAGCAGTTACCCGGGGGGTACCTCCTACGAGCAGTACTTC.

V usage is TRBV9 and J usage is TRBJ2-3; 11 positions agree with TRBD2. The CDR3 runs to 17 residues. The V segment lost 4 bases and the J segment 6 bases; nucleotides outside the gene matches: 13. Germline lookup yields CDR1 SGDLS and CDR2 YYNGEE. This CDR3 reads CASSLGTSGPPTDTQYF. Here the CDR3 DNA reads TGTGCCAGCAGCCTTGGGACTAGCGGCCCCCCCACGGATACGCAGTATTTT.

V usage is TRBV2 and J usage is TRBJ2-7, with 10 bases identical to TRBD1. The germline V gene encodes CDR1 SNHLY and CDR2 FYNNEI. The CDR3 totals 13 residues. Trimming took 9 bases from V and 1 from J; bases not matched to a gene: 3. CDR3 region: CARGQGPSYEQYF. CDR3 coding DNA: TGTGCCAGGGGACAGGGGCCTTCCTACGAGCAGTACTTC.

This clone showed up just once. This sequence joins TRBV6-2 or TRBV6-3 and TRBJ2-2; D is ambiguous. There are 15 residues in the CDR3. The V end was cut by 2 bases, the J end by 0 bases, with 7 bases between. The germline V gene has CDR1 MNHEY and CDR2 SVGEGT. The CDR3: CASSYRQANTGELFF. The CDR3, as DNA: TGTGCCAGCAGTTACCGGCAGGCGAACACCGGGGAGCTGTTTTTT.

The chain links TRBV11-2 to TRBJ1-1; no reliable D call. Trimming left V 2 bases short and J 2 bases short, with 0 bases between. Per germline, CDR1 SGHAT and CDR2 FQNNGV. This CDR3 is built from 11 residues. The CDR3 reads CASSLNTEAFF. In nucleotides, the CDR3 is TGTGCCAGCAGCTTAAACACTGAAGCTTTCTTT.

J is TRBJ2-6 and V is TRBV14, with a possible D match to TRBD2 (6 bases). The CDR3 spans 18 residues. The V gene's germline CDR1 is SGHDN and CDR2 FVKESK. Trimming shortened V by 4 bases and J by 0 bases, and 16 bases separated the two germline ends. The CDR3 sequence is CASSPLEGPVSGANVLTF. The CDR3 DNA sequence: TGTGCCAGCAGCCCCCTGGAGGGACCGGTCTCTGGGGCCAACGTCCTGACTTTC. The full variable domain, with the rest looked up from reference TRBV14 and TRBJ2-6, is EAGVTQFPSHSVIEKGQTVTLRCDPISGHDNLYWYRRVMGKEIKFLLHFVKESKQDESGMPNNRFLAERTGGTYSTLKVQPAELEDSGVYFCASSPLEGPVSGANVLTFGAGSRLTVL.

This chain links TRBV9 with TRBJ1-2; a weak D match, TRBD1 (5 bases). The CDR3 consists of 14 residues. In germline, CDR1 is SGDLS, CDR2 YYNGEE. The V end was cut by 0 bases, the J end by 8 bases, with 14 bases between. CDR3 in DNA: TGTGCCAGCAGCGTAGCGGTAACAGGAGAAGGCTACACCTTC. This translates into CASSVAVTGEGYTF.

The chain couples TRBV5-5 to TRBJ1-2; 7 positions agree with TRBD1. The germline V gene has CDR1 SGHKS and CDR2 YYEKEE (reference sequence). This CDR3 is built from 17 residues. J gave up 8 bases and V 0 bases, and 16 bases lay outside the gene matches. The CDR3 nucleotides read TGTGCCAGCAGCTTGGCCCAGACCACAGGGGTAGGTGTCGGCTACACCTTC. Amino acids: CASSLAQTTGVGVGYTF. Variable domain in full (rest from reference TRBV5-5 and TRBJ1-2): DAGVTQSPTHLIKTRGQQVTLRCSPISGHKSVSWYQQVLGQGPQFIFQYYEKEERGRGNFPDRFSARQFPNYSSELNVNALLLGDSALYLCASSLAQTTGVGVGYTFGSGTRLTVV.

This clone was counted a single time. The rearrangement links TRBV18 to TRBJ2-1; a possible D gene is TRBD2 (6 bases). V gave up 1 base and J gave up 9 bases, with 19 bases separating them. This CDR3 is 16 amino acids long. The germline gives CDR1 KGHSH, CDR2 LQKENI. DNA of the CDR3: TGTGCCAGCTCACCACTCGACAGTTTCGTCGGGAGTGAGCAGTTCTTC. The encoded protein is CASSPLDSFVGSEQFF. Full variable domain (outside the CDR3, taken from reference TRBV18 and TRBJ2-1): NAGVMQNPRHLVRRRGQEARLRCSPMKGHSHVYWYRQLPEEGLKFMVYLQKENIIDESGMPKERFSAEFPKEGPSILRIQQVVRGDSAAYFCASSPLDSFVGSEQFFGPGTRLTVL.

The chain uses TRBV10-3 and TRBJ2-2; 7 bases are shared with TRBD1. The CDR3 consists of 14 residues. V trimming: 6 bases; J trimming: 3 bases; junction bases outside the gene matches: 4. In germline, CDR1 is ENHRY, CDR2 SYGVKD. The CDR3 region is CAIRGQAYTGELFF. CDR3 DNA sequence: TGTGCCATCAGAGGACAGGCGTACACCGGGGAGCTGTTTTTT.

The chain is built from TRBV5-8 and TRBJ2-7, with no clear D. Germline-derived CDR1 and CDR2 are SGHTS and YDEGEE. Trimming pared 5 bases from V and 5 bases from J, leaving 14 bases between. The CDR3 extends over 13 amino acids. The CDR3 protein is CASSSAPLHEQYF. CDR3 coding DNA: TGTGCCAGCAGTTCGGCCCCACTGCACGAGCAGTACTTC. Full variable domain (outside the CDR3, taken from reference TRBV5-8 and TRBJ2-7): EAGVTQSPTHLIKTRGQQATLRCSPISGHTSVYWYQQALGLGLQFLLWYDEGEERNRGNFPPRFSGRQFPNYSSELNVNALELEDSALYLCASSSAPLHEQYFGPGTRLTVT.

The V call is TRBV30, the J call TRBJ1-5; no firm D call. Trimming removed 0 bases from V and 0 bases from J, with 9 bases in between. The CDR3 runs 15 residues. Per germline, CDR1 GTSNPN and CDR2 SVGIG (reference sequence). CDR3 region: CAWSVRGYSNQPQHF. The CDR3 DNA reads as TGTGCCTGGAGTGTACGCGGTTATAGCAATCAGCCCCAGCATTTT. The whole variable domain, remainder taken from reference TRBV30 and TRBJ1-5, is SQTIHQWPATLVQPVGSPLSLECTVEGTSNPNLYWYRQAAGRGLQLLFYSVGIGQISSEVPQNLSASRPQDRQFILSSKKLLLSDSGFYLCAWSVRGYSNQPQHFGDGTRLSIL.